This T cell receptor (beta chain) was observed in a study of shared clonotypes between healthy human individuals. Study in general: Researchers assigned three CD4 naive, three CD4 memory, two CD8 naive and one CD8 memory plate to each donor. Study-level results: Clonotypes shared by all four donors outscored non-shared clonotypes in generation probability.

Genomic DNA (from each subset) was split evenly across several immunoSEQ plates. The table came from immunoSEQ multiplex PCR; TCRdb's copy has only in-frame clones and leaves some out. The data contain some 2.1 million clones, 95% of them singletons. Worth noting for this clone: Its specificity is unknown.

Sequenced input: naive CD4+ T cells sorted from blood. This sample's subset: CD45RA+ positively selected. The source is a man between 18 and 29 years old in good health.

The CDR3 DNA reads TGTGCCAGCAGCATAAGGGGAGAGACCCAGTACTTC. Its translation: CASSIRGETQYF. This rearrangement joins TRBV11-2 to TRBJ2-5; D possibly corresponds to TRBD1 (5 bases). Germline V gives CDR1 SGHAT, CDR2 FQNNGV. CDR3 length: 12 amino acids. The V gene lost 5 bases and the J gene lost 4 bases, with 8 bases spanning the gap.